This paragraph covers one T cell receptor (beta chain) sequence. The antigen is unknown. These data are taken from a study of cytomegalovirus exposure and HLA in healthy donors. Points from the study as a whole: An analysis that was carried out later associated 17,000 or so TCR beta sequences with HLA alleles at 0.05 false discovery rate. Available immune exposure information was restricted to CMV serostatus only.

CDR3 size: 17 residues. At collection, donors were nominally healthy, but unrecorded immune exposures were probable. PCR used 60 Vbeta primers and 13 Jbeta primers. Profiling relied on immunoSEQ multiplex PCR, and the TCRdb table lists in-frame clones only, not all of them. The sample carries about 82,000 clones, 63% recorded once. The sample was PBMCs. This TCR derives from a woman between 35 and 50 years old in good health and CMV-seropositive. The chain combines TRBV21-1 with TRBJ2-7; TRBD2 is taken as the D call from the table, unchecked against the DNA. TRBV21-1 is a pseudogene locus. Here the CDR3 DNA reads TGTGCCAGCAGCAAAAAGTTGAGTAGCGGGAGTAGATACGAGCAGTACTTC. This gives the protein CASSKKLSSGSRYEQYF.